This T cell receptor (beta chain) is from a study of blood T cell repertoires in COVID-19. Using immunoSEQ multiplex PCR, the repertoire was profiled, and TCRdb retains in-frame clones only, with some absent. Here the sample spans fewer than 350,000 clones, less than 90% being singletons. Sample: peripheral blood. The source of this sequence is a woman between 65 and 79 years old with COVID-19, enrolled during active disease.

CDR3 in amino acids: CAWSVKARNTEAFF. For the CDR3, the DNA is TGTGCCTGGAGTGTAAAAGCTCGGAACACTGAAGCTTTCTTT. The chain employs TRBV30 and TRBJ1-1; D gene ambiguous. This CDR3 has 14 amino acids. Trimming took 0 bases from V and 1 from J, leaving 9 bases between them. Germline CDR1 reads GTSNPN; CDR2 reads SVGIG (reference sequence).